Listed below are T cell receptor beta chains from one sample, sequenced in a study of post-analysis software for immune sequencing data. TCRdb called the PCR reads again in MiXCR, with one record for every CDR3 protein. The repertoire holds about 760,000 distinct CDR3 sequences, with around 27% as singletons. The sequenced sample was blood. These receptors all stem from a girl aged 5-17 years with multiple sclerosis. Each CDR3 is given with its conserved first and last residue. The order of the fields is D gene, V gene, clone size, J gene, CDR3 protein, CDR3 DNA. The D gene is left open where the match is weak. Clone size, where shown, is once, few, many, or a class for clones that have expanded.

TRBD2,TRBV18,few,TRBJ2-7,CASPSGTSVSSYEQYF,TGTGCCAGCCCGTCCGGGACTAGCGTTAGCTCCTACGAGCAGTACTTC
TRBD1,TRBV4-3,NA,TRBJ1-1,CASSQAGQGALEAFF,TGCGCCAGCAGCCAGGCGGGACAGGGGGCGCTTGAGGCTTTCTTT
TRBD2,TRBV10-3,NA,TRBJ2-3,CAISGGRASDTQYF,TGTGCCATCTCCGGCGGGAGGGCGAGCGATACGCAGTATTTT
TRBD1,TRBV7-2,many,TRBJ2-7,CASSLTRSGTGTYEQYF,TGTGCCAGCAGCTTAACCCGCTCCGGGACAGGGACCTACGAGCAGTACTTC
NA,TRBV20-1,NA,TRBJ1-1,CSARDRARVTEAFF,TGCAGTGCTAGAGATCGAGCCAGGGTGACTGAAGCTTTCTTT
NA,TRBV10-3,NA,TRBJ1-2,CAIGGTTKVGYTF,TGTGCCATCGGCGGGACGACGAAGGTTGGCTACACCTTC
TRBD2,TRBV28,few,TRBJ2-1,CASSQYNSGRAFNEQFF,TGTGCCAGCAGCCAATACAATAGCGGGAGGGCCTTCAATGAGCAGTTCTTC
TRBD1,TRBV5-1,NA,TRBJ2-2,CASSPQGQGVTGELFF,TGCGCCAGCAGCCCACAGGGACAGGGTGTCACCGGGGAGCTGTTTTTT
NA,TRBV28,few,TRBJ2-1,CASSTWGVTGRNEQFF,TGTGCCAGCAGTACATGGGGCGTGACAGGGAGGAATGAGCAGTTCTTC
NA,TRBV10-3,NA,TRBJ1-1,CAISEILNTGDTEAFF,TGTGCCATCAGTGAGATCCTCAATACGGGGGACACTGAAGCTTTCTTT
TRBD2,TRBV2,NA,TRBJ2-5,CASFSGTRETQYF,TGTGCCTCCTTTAGCGGGACTCGGGAGACCCAGTACTTC
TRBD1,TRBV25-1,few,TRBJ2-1,CATSTGVSYNEQFF,TGTGCCACCTCGACAGGGGTCTCCTACAATGAGCAGTTCTTC
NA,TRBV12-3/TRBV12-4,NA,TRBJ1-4,CASSSPGTAYGLFF,TGTGCCAGCAGTTCCCCTGGGACCGCGTACGGACTGTTTTTT
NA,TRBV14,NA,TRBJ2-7,CASSQARCYEQYF,TGTGCCAGCAGCCAAGCTAGGTGCTACGAGCAGTACTTC
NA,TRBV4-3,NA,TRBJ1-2,CASSNTPLYGYTF,TGCGCCAGCAGCAATACGCCCCTCTATGGCTACACCTTC
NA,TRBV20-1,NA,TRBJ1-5,CSARAGTDQPQHF,TGCAGTGCCCGAGCAGGGACCGATCAGCCCCAGCATTTT
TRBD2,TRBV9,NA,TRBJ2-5,CASSVATGGLQETQYF,TGTGCCAGCAGCGTAGCTACGGGGGGTCTCCAAGAGACCCAGTACTTC
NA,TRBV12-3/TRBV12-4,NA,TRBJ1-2,CASSREGRYGYTF,TGTGCCAGCAGTAGGGAGGGGAGGTATGGCTACACCTTC
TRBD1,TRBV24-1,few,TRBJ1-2,CATSDFGQGAGGYTF,TGTGCCACCAGTGATTTCGGACAGGGGGCGGGAGGCTACACCTTC
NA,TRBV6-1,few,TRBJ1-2,CASSRDQQGLPNYGYTF,TGTGCCAGCAGTAGAGACCAACAAGGTCTTCCTAACTATGGCTACACCTTC
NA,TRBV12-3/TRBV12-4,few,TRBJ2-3,CASSPGTPADTQYF,TGTGCCAGCAGTCCCGGGACCCCGGCGGATACGCAGTATTTT
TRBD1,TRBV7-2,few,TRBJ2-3,CASSPVGTGNTDTQYF,TGTGCCAGCAGCCCGGTCGGGACAGGAAACACAGATACGCAGTATTTT
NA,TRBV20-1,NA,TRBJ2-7,CSARDSAESSYEQYF,TGCAGTGCTAGAGATTCGGCAGAGAGCTCCTACGAGCAGTACTTC
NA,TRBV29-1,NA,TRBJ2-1,CSVSQRDNSYNEQFF,TGCAGCGTTAGTCAGCGGGACAACTCCTACAATGAGCAGTTCTTC
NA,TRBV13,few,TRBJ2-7,CASSSLRLSSYEQYF,TGTGCCAGCAGCTCTTTACGTCTGAGCTCCTACGAGCAGTACTTC
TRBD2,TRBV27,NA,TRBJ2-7,CASSSPGLPYNEQYF,TGTGCCAGCAGTTCTCCGGGACTACCCTACAATGAGCAGTACTTC
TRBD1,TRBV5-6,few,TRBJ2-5,CASSRTGKETQYF,TGTGCCAGCAGCCGGACAGGGAAAGAGACCCAGTACTTC
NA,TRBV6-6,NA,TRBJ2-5,CASSLRGWETQYF,TGTGCCAGCAGTTTAAGGGGGTGGGAGACCCAGTACTTC
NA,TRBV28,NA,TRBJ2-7,CASSFGRGGYEQYF,TGTGCCAGCAGTTTCGGCAGGGGAGGATACGAGCAGTACTTC
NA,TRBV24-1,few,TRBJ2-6,CATSGTTYREAGANVLTF,TGTGCCACCAGTGGAACCACGTACAGGGAAGCTGGGGCCAACGTCCTGACTTTC
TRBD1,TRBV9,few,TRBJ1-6,CASSAGTEYSPPHF,TGTGCCAGCAGCGCCGGGACAGAGTATTCACCCCCCCACTTT
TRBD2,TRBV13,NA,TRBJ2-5,CASSFPSGNWAEDEQYF,TGTGCCAGCAGCTTCCCTAGCGGGAACTGGGCGGAGGATGAGCAGTACTTC
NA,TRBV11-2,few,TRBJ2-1,CASSTITSGAYNEQFF,TGTGCCAGCAGCACAATAACCTCCGGGGCCTACAATGAGCAGTTCTTC
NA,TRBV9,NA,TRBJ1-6,CASSVSGVVNSPLHF,TGTGCCAGCAGCGTATCAGGGGTAGTTAATTCACCCCTCCACTTT
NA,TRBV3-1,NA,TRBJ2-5,CASSRALLQGTQYF,TGTGCCAGCAGCCGAGCACTTCTCCAAGGGACCCAGTACTTC
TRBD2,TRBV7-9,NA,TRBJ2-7,CASSLGTMRNEQYF,TGTGCCAGCAGCTTGGGGACTATGAGGAACGAGCAGTACTTC
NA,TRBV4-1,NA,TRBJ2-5,CASSQGGAGAREEQYF,TGCGCCAGCAGCCAAGGAGGGGCGGGGGCCCGAGAGGAGCAGTACTTC
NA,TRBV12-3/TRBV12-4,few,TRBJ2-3,CAGGGGLSTDTQYF,TGTGCCGGAGGGGGCGGTCTTAGCACAGATACGCAGTATTTT
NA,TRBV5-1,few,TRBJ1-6,CASSLVVGYSPLHF,TGCGCCAGCAGCTTGGTTGTGGGTTATTCACCCCTCCACTTT
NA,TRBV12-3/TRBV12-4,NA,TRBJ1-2,CASSLGQPTGHTF,TGTGCCAGCAGTTTAGGCCAACCCACTGGCCACACCTTC
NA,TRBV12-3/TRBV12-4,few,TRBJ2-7,CASGKGTPRPQYF,TGTGCCAGCGGAAAAGGGACACCTAGGCCCCAGTACTTC
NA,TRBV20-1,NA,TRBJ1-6,CSATEGGDSPLHF,TGCAGTGCTACAGAGGGGGGAGATTCACCCCTCCACTTT
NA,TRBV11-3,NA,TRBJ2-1,CASSLDPSYNEQFF,TGTGCCAGCAGCTTAGACCCCTCCTACAATGAGCAGTTCTTC
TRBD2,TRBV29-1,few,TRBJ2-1,CSVEPSGSDEQFF,TGCAGCGTTGAACCTAGCGGGAGTGATGAGCAGTTCTTC
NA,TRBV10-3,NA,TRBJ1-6,CAAMKGFDSPLHF,TGTGCCGCGATGAAGGGGTTTGACTCACCCCTCCACTTT
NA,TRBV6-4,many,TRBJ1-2,CASSLTPDGYGYTF,TGTGCCAGCAGCCTGACCCCGGATGGCTATGGCTACACCTTC
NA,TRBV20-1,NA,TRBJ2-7,CSARRDLKYEQYF,TGCAGTGCTAGGAGGGACCTAAAATACGAGCAGTACTTC
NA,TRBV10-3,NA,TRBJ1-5,CAISSDVPDQPQHF,TGTGCCATCAGTTCAGACGTACCCGATCAGCCCCAGCATTTT
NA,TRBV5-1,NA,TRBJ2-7,CASSLSGQTTYEQYF,TGCGCCAGCAGCTTGAGTGGGCAGACAACCTACGAGCAGTACTTC
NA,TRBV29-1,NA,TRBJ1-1,CSVQIIGRENTEAFF,TGCAGCGTCCAAATCATTGGACGCGAGAACACTGAAGCTTTCTTT
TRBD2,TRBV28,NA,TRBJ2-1,CASSHPSGSWNEQFF,TGTGCCAGCAGTCACCCTAGCGGGAGCTGGAATGAGCAGTTCTTC
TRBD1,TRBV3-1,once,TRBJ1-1,CASSPIRQGAEAFF,TGTGCCAGCAGTCCTATTCGACAGGGCGCTGAAGCTTTCTTT
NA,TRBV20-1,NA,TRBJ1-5,CSANPEIASQPQHF,TGCAGTGCTAACCCAGAGATAGCCAGTCAGCCCCAGCATTTT
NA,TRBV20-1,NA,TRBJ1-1,CSASSGGVRAEAFF,TGCAGTGCTAGTAGTGGTGGGGTGCGGGCTGAAGCTTTCTTT
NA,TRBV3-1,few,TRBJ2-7,CASSQVQGNGREQYF,TGTGCCAGCAGCCAAGTCCAGGGGAACGGTCGGGAGCAGTACTTC
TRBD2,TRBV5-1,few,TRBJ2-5,CASSLLLAGQETQYF,TGCGCCAGCAGCTTGTTGCTAGCGGGGCAAGAGACCCAGTACTTC
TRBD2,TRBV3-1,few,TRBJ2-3,CASSPERRGAGGTDTQYF,TGTGCCAGCAGCCCCGAACGGCGGGGGGCTGGTGGCACAGATACGCAGTATTTT
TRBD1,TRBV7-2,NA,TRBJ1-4,CASSLEGQCYEKLFF,TGTGCCAGCAGCTTAGAGGGACAGTGTTATGAAAAACTGTTTTTT
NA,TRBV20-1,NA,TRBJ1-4,CSAPTPKGDEKLFF,TGCAGTGCTCCAACACCAAAGGGGGATGAAAAACTGTTTTTT